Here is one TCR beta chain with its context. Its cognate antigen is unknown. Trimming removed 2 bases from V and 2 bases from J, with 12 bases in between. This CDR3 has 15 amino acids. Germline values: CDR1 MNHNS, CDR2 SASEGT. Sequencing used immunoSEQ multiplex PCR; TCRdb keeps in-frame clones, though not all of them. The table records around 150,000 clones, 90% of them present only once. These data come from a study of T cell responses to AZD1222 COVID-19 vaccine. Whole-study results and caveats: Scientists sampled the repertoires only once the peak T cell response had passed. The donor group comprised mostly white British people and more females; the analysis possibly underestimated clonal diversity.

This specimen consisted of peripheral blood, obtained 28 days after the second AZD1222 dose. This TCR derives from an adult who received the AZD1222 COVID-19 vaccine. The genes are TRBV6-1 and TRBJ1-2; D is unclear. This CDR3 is CASSERSGRNYGYTF. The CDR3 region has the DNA TGTGCCAGCAGTGAACGCTCCGGCAGGAACTATGGCTACACCTTC.